This T cell receptor beta chain was profiled in a study of identifying expanded T cells in peripheral blood. Study-level points and caveats: Approximately two-week clone count variance significantly increased as total template count grew. Differentially abundant clones: around 1.2 between replicates, about 15 at approximately 14 days, 18 to 20 at four.

There are 12 residues in the CDR3. The V gene lost 5 bases and the J gene lost 7 bases, with 9 bases spanning the gap. Germline CDR1 reads MNHEY; CDR2 reads SVGAGI. No infections or other immune events were documented during collection. As concerns this clone: Its antigen is undetermined.

Here immunoSEQ multiplex PCR was the method, and the copy in TCRdb shows in-frame clones only, minus some. The sample carries about 90,000 clones, about 85% recorded once. The sequence came from a person aged 18 to 70 in good health. The sequencing input was blood. The chain recombines TRBV6-5 with TRBJ2-1; no definite D call. The CDR3 sequence: CASSPRMNEQFF. The CDR3 DNA follows: TGTGCCAGCAGTCCCCGTATGAATGAGCAGTTCTTC.